The 21 T cell receptor beta chains below all came from one sample that was sequenced in a study of T cells in Graves' hyperthyroidism and ophthalmopathy. From RNA transcripts, TCR beta CDR3 regions were amplified. The HTBI primer set drove a first-round RT-PCR of the TCR CDR3. MiXCR, run by TCRdb on the multiplex PCR reads, gives a single entry per CDR3 protein. The table shows about 420,000 distinct CDR3 sequences, with about 15% occurring only once. Sequenced sample: blood. The receptors shown here come from a woman aged 18-35 years with Graves' hyperthyroidism.

In its sample, this clonotype was seen many times. This CDR3 is CASSRWGLAVLSSGANVLTF. The DNA of the CDR3 is TGTGCCAGCAGTCGGTGGGGACTAGCGGTCCTCAGCTCTGGGGCCAACGTCCTGACTTTC. V gene TRBV2 combines with J gene TRBJ2-6, with TRBD2 matching 11 bases. Trimming at V came to 5 bases and at J to 0 bases, leaving 12 bases not matched to a gene. CDR1 SNHLY and CDR2 FYNNEI come from the germline V gene. The CDR3 is made up of 20 amino acids.

This clonotype came up many times. The V gene is TRBV12-3 or TRBV12-4, the J gene TRBJ1-3; 9 nucleotides agree with TRBD1. Trimming removed 6 bases from V and 4 bases from J; junction bases left unmatched: 7. The CDR3 has 15 residues. This CDR3 is CASRLQGARGNTIYF. CDR3 in DNA: TGTGCCAGCAGGTTACAGGGGGCTCGAGGAAACACCATATATTTT.

There are many counts of this clonotype. The rearrangement links TRBV18 to TRBJ2-7; no reliable D call. The V end was cut by 0 bases, the J end by 1 base, with 4 bases between. The germline gives CDR1 KGHSH, CDR2 LQKENI. The CDR3 runs to 13 residues. The CDR3 DNA is TGTGCCAGCTCACCACCGAGGTCCTACGAGCAGTACTTC. It codes for CASSPPRSYEQYF.

This clonotype showed up many times. J is TRBJ1-2 and V is TRBV12-3 or TRBV12-4; unclear D gene. Trimming shortened V by 3 bases and J by 0 bases, and 11 bases separated the two germline ends. The CDR3 is 15 amino acids. CDR3 protein: CASSFRALPNYGYTF. Here the CDR3 DNA reads TGTGCCAGCAGTTTCCGGGCACTCCCTAACTATGGCTACACCTTC.

There are many counts of this clonotype. A much larger clone lies one base from this, so it may be a read error. This rearrangement joins TRBV20-1 to TRBJ2-5; the D call may be TRBD1 or TRBD2 (5 bases each). In germline, CDR1 is DFQATT, CDR2 SNEGSKA (reference sequence). The CDR3 spans 15 residues. The CDR3, as DNA: TGCAGTGCTAGAGATCCGGGACGGGTAAAAGAGACCCGGTACTTC. Translating it yields CSARDPGRVKETRYF.

This clonotype was counted at least ten times. This chain uses TRBV7-9 with TRBJ2-3; 12 nucleotides align to TRBD2. This CDR3 comprises 17 residues. V trimming: 5 bases; J trimming: 4 bases; junction bases outside the gene matches: 10. Germline V CDR1 and CDR2: SEHNR, FQNEAQ (reference sequence). The CDR3 reads CASSASTSGRAADTQYF. The CDR3 DNA reads TGTGCCAGCAGCGCTTCGACTAGCGGGAGAGCGGCAGATACGCAGTATTTT.

This clonotype was counted at least ten times. The chain's CDR3 is CASSAPELGAFF. CDR3 DNA: TGTGCCAGCAGTGCTCCAGAGCTTGGAGCTTTCTTT. This chain links TRBV6-1 with TRBJ1-1; no clear D. Per germline, CDR1 MNHNS and CDR2 SASEGT. The CDR3 runs 12 residues. V lost 4 bases to trimming and J lost 10 bases, with 13 bases between them.

This clonotype was observed at least ten times. This chain joins TRBV20-1 and TRBJ2-3; no clear D. The CDR3 has 14 residues. Germline CDR1 and CDR2: DFQATT and SNEGSKA (reference sequence). Trimming took off 3 bases at V and 0 bases at J, with 10 bases between the two ends. This CDR3 reads CSASPTLSTDTQYF. The CDR3 region has the DNA TGCAGTGCTAGTCCAACGCTAAGCACAGATACGCAGTATTTT.

This chain uses TRBV20-1 with TRBJ2-2; a possible D gene is TRBD2 (6 bases). The V gene lost 0 bases and the J gene lost 5 bases, with 10 bases spanning the gap. CDR3 size: 14 residues. Germline V gene sequence: CDR1 DFQATT, CDR2 SNEGSKA (reference sequence). CDR3 sequence: CSARDFRETGELFF. In nucleotides, the CDR3 is TGCAGTGCTAGAGATTTTCGGGAGACCGGGGAGCTGTTTTTT.

This rearrangement joins TRBV6-2 or TRBV6-3 to TRBJ1-3; no reliable D call. The V end was cut by 5 bases, the J end by 1 base, with 9 bases between. This CDR3 is 14 amino acids long. Germline-derived CDR1 and CDR2 are MNHEY and SVGEGT. CDR3 loop: CASSNRGSGNTIYF. Here the CDR3 DNA reads TGTGCCAGCAGTAATCGGGGTTCTGGAAACACCATATATTTT.

The table lists this clonotype with many counts. The chain is built from TRBV27 and TRBJ2-2; D remains unclear. V was pared by 7 bases and J by 7 bases, with 13 bases between. This CDR3 has 13 residues. Germline CDR1 is MNHEY and CDR2 is SMNVEV (reference sequence). CDR3 coding DNA: TGTGCCAGCACGCGCGGCCCCGTCGGGGAGCTGTTTTTT. Translation: CASTRGPVGELFF.

This clonotype was detected many times. This chain joins TRBV29-1 and TRBJ1-1, with D possibly matching TRBD1 (5 bases). The CDR3 loop spans 15 amino acids. Germline V CDR1 and CDR2: SQVTM, ANQGSEA. Trimming took off 6 bases at V and 1 base at J, with 18 bases between the two ends. CDR3 residues: CSVGARVRGNTEAFF. CDR3 coding DNA: TGCAGCGTCGGGGCCAGGGTGAGGGGGAACACTGAAGCTTTCTTT.

This clonotype was seen at least ten times. The chain has TRBV2 and TRBJ1-1, with TRBD1 as a possible D gene (5 bases). The V and J ends lost 6 bases and 1 base respectively, with 9 bases between them. CDR1 is SNHLY and CDR2 is FYNNEI in the germline V gene. The CDR3 runs to 13 residues. The CDR3 here is CASSQGPNTEAFF. Here the CDR3 DNA reads TGTGCCAGCAGCCAGGGACCGAACACTGAAGCTTTCTTT. Drawing the rest from reference TRBV2 and TRBJ1-1, the complete variable domain is EPEVTQTPSHQVTQMGQEVILRCVPISNHLYFYWYRQILGQKVEFLVSFYNNEISEKSEIFDDQFSVERPDGSNFTLKIRSTKLEDSAMYFCASSQGPNTEAFFGQGTRLTVV.

This clonotype was seen repeatedly, ten times or more. The chain combines TRBV12-3 or TRBV12-4 with TRBJ2-1, with unresolved D. This CDR3 comprises 15 residues. V dropped 3 bases and J dropped 4 bases, with 13 bases sitting between them. The chain's CDR3 is CASSLTILPYNEQFF. The CDR3 DNA reads TGTGCCAGCAGTTTGACGATATTACCTTACAATGAGCAGTTCTTC.

This clonotype has a count of ten or more. This chain connects TRBV6-1 to TRBJ1-2; TRBD1 aligns across 8 bases. This CDR3 region has 14 residues. Per the germline V gene, CDR1 is MNHNS and CDR2 is SASEGT. With 5 bases clipped from V and 7 bases from J, the junction kept 9 bases outside the gene matches. Here the CDR3 reads CASSSTGGWGGYTF. The CDR3 region has the DNA TGTGCCAGCAGTTCTACAGGGGGTTGGGGTGGCTACACCTTC.

This clonotype was counted a few times. J is TRBJ2-5 and V is TRBV19, with D perhaps matching TRBD1 (6 bases). CDR3 length equals 14 residues. The V gene's germline CDR1 is LNHDA and CDR2 SQIVND (reference sequence). The V gene lost 6 bases and the J gene lost 3 bases, with 14 bases spanning the gap. CDR3: CASSTSQGKETQYF. CDR3 in DNA: TGTGCCAGTAGCACGTCACAGGGTAAAGAGACCCAGTACTTC.

Many counts were recorded for this clonotype. V usage is TRBV28 and J usage is TRBJ2-5; D ambiguous. CDR1 and CDR2 (germline): MDHEN, SYDVKM. This CDR3 is 14 amino acids long. Trimming pared 4 bases from V and 1 base from J, leaving 10 bases between. The CDR3 sequence is CASSSPRTQETQYF. The CDR3 DNA reads TGTGCCAGCAGTTCGCCCAGGACCCAAGAGACCCAGTACTTC. Combining the CDR3 with reference TRBV28 and TRBJ2-5 gives the whole variable domain DVKVTQSSRYLVKRTGEKVFLECVQDMDHENMFWYRQDPGLGLRLIYFSYDVKMKEKGDIPEGYSVSREKKERFSLILESASTNQTSMYLCASSSPRTQETQYFGPGTRLLVL.

This clonotype was picked up many times. V is TRBV6-2 or TRBV6-3 and J is TRBJ1-5; D is ambiguous. V was cut by 6 bases and J by 9 bases, with 15 bases left in between. The germline V gene encodes CDR1 MNHEY and CDR2 SVGEGT. The CDR3 spans 13 residues. CDR3 coding DNA: TGTGCCAGCAGACTTAGGATGCGCCCGCCCCAGCATTTT. Translating gives CASRLRMRPPQHF.

This clonotype was recorded many times. This chain connects TRBV2 to TRBJ1-1, with TRBD1 matching 9 bases. Per germline, CDR1 SNHLY and CDR2 FYNNEI. CDR3 length: 13 residues. J was trimmed by 1 base and V by 6 bases; bases with no gene match: 0. CDR3 residues: CASRDRGNTEAFF. CDR3 DNA sequence: TGTGCCAGCAGGGACAGGGGGAACACTGAAGCTTTCTTT.

The V call is TRBV28, the J call TRBJ2-1, with 10 bases identical to TRBD1. J was trimmed by 6 bases and V by 6 bases; bases with no gene match: 14. This CDR3 contains 17 residues. CDR1 MDHEN and CDR2 SYDVKM come from the germline V gene. The CDR3 region has the DNA TGTGCCAGCAGCTACCGATCTCCGGGACAGGGGACCAATGAGCAGTTCTTC. Its translation: CASSYRSPGQGTNEQFF.

This clonotype has ten or more counts. The V gene is TRBV5-5, the J gene TRBJ2-5, with D maybe TRBD2 (5 bases). The V end lost 6 bases, the J end lost 4 bases, and 16 bases lay between the germline ends. Looked up from germline, CDR1 is SGHKS and CDR2 is YYEKEE (reference sequence). The length of the CDR3 is 14 residues. The CDR3 sequence: CASTMNPGIETQYF. The CDR3 nucleotides are TGTGCCAGCACCATGAATCCCGGGATAGAGACCCAGTACTTC.